These 15 T cell receptor beta chains came from one sample sequenced in a study of control samples from healthy donors and cancer patients. The repertoire was sequenced with immunoSEQ multiplex PCR; TCRdb's copy has only in-frame clones and lacks some. This table has some 150,000 clones, 90% to 95% appearing once. Specimen: blood. These receptors all come from a woman in her twenties or thirties in good health.

This clone was counted once. The chain's CDR3 is CSASKSGVETQYF. The CDR3 nucleotides are TGCAGTGCTAGTAAGAGCGGGGTAGAGACCCAGTACTTC. The J gene is TRBJ2-5, the V gene TRBV20-1; 7 bases line up with TRBD2. CDR3 size: 13 residues. Germline CDR1 is DFQATT and CDR2 is SNEGSKA (reference sequence). J was trimmed by 4 bases and V by 3 bases; bases with no gene match: 5.

The V gene is TRBV29-1, the J gene TRBJ2-1; 8 nucleotides line up with TRBD2. V trimming: 8 bases; J trimming: 1 base; junction bases outside the gene matches: 7. The germline CDR1 and CDR2 sequences are SQVTM and ANQGSEA. This CDR3 is 14 amino acids long. The CDR3 region is CSTEREWSYNEQFF. The CDR3 bases are TGCAGCACCGAGCGGGAGTGGTCCTACAATGAGCAGTTCTTC.

The chain is built from TRBV6-1 and TRBJ2-7; 7 bases agree with TRBD1. The CDR3 spans 15 residues. V lost 2 bases to trimming and J lost 2 bases; unmatched junction nucleotides: 6. CDR1 is MNHNS, CDR2 SASEGT, per germline. For the CDR3, the DNA is TGTGCCAGCAGTGAAAGTCCGGGACAGACCTACGAGCAGTACTTC. Protein sequence: CASSESPGQTYEQYF.

The chain is built from TRBV2 and TRBJ2-3; 10 bases fit TRBD2. This CDR3 has 14 amino acids. V lost 6 bases and J lost 5; bases outside the gene matches: 5. Germline CDR1 is SNHLY and CDR2 is FYNNEI. The CDR3 DNA is TGTGCCAGCAGGTTCAGCGGGGGGGTAGATACGCAGTATTTT. Protein sequence: CASRFSGGVDTQYF.

V usage is TRBV4-3 and J usage is TRBJ2-1; 14 positions match TRBD2. The length of the CDR3 is 17 residues. CDR1 is LGHNA and CDR2 is YSLEER in the germline V gene. Trimming removed 0 bases from V and 7 bases from J; junction bases left unmatched: 5. CDR3 residues: CASSQDFGTSGSNEQFF. The DNA for the CDR3 is TGCGCCAGCAGCCAAGATTTTGGGACTAGCGGGAGTAATGAGCAGTTCTTC.

This rearrangement joins TRBV3-1 (or the pseudogene TRBV3-2) to TRBJ2-3; D remains ambiguous. V lost 1 base and J lost 1, with 6 bases in between. Germline V gene data show CDR1 as LGHDT and CDR2 as YNNKEL (reference sequence). The CDR3 has 14 residues. CDR3: CASSQGLGTDTQYF. In DNA form, the CDR3 reads TGTGCCAGCAGCCAAGGTCTGGGCACAGATACGCAGTATTTT.

The chain combines TRBV24-1 with TRBJ2-3; 9 positions match TRBD1. The J segment lost 0 bases and the V segment lost 9 bases, leaving 6 bases of the junction unmatched. Germline CDR1 and CDR2: KGHDR and SFDVKD. This CDR3 is 15 amino acids long. CDR3 nucleotide sequence: TGTGCCACCTCCTCCGGGACAGGGAGCACAGATACGCAGTATTTT. Amino acid sequence: CATSSGTGSTDTQYF.

A single count supports this clone. CDR3: CATSRDLGGETQYF. DNA of the CDR3: TGTGCCACCAGCAGAGATTTGGGGGGGGAGACCCAGTACTTC. The chain couples TRBV15 to TRBJ2-5; 7 bases map to TRBD2. Germline CDR1 and CDR2: LNHNV and YYDKDF (reference sequence). This CDR3 contains 14 residues. J was trimmed by 5 bases and V by 0 bases; bases with no gene match: 3.

This clone was counted once. CDR3 in DNA: TGTGCCAGCAGTGAACCAGGGAGAGAAAACATTCAGTACTTC. This encodes CASSEPGRENIQYF. The genes are TRBV6-1 and TRBJ2-4; either TRBD1 or TRBD2 may supply D (5 bases each). Germline loops: CDR1 MNHNS, CDR2 SASEGT. This CDR3 has 14 residues. The V end lost 2 bases, the J end lost 5 bases, and 10 bases lay between the germline ends.

This clone was detected once. V usage is TRBV12-5 and J usage is TRBJ2-3, with D perhaps matching TRBD1 (5 bases). In germline, CDR1 is LGHNT, CDR2 FRNRAP. The CDR3 is made up of 16 amino acids. The ends were cut back, 0 bases at V and 1 base at J, with 11 bases in the middle. CDR3 amino acids: CASGLVLFRGTDTQYF. The CDR3 DNA reads as TGTGCTAGTGGTTTGGTACTCTTCAGGGGCACAGATACGCAGTATTTT.

A remark on this clone: Additional DNA sequences in this sample encode the identical CDR3. The rearrangement joins TRBV27 to TRBJ1-4; a weak D match, TRBD1 (6 bases). This CDR3 region has 14 residues. V was cut by 2 bases and J by 8 bases, with 12 bases left in between. The germline V gene has CDR1 MNHEY and CDR2 SMNVEV (reference sequence). The CDR3: CASSLQGQREKLFF. For the CDR3, the DNA is TGTGCCAGCAGTTTACAGGGGCAAAGGGAAAAACTGTTTTTT.

V and J are TRBV5-4 and TRBJ1-2, with 7 bases matching TRBD1. The CDR3 is 15 residues long. V lost 1 base and J lost 3; bases outside the gene matches: 6. Per the germline V gene, CDR1 is SGHNT and CDR2 is YYREEE (reference sequence). The DNA for the CDR3 is TGTGCCAGCAGCTTGAGGTACCAGGGGGACTATGGCTACACCTTC. Its protein is CASSLRYQGDYGYTF.

The chain employs TRBV24-1 and TRBJ2-2; no definite D call. With 9 bases removed from V and 7 bases from J, the gap between germline ends came to 8 bases. CDR3 size: 11 residues. CDR1 and CDR2 from the germline V gene are KGHDR and SFDVKD. The CDR3 DNA follows: TGTGCCACCGGTATCATCGGGGAGCTGTTTTTT. Its protein product is CATGIIGELFF.

The CDR3 protein is CASSTPTGSNQPQHF. In DNA, the CDR3 is TGTGCCAGCAGTACCCCTACAGGTAGCAATCAGCCCCAGCATTTT. The chain employs TRBV2 and TRBJ1-5, with a tentative D call TRBD1 (5 bases). CDR1 and CDR2 (germline): SNHLY, FYNNEI. The CDR3 has 15 residues. V was cut by 5 bases and J by 0 bases, with 11 bases left in between.

A note on this clone: This CDR3 is also generated by other DNA sequences in the sample. This chain links TRBV4-2 with TRBJ2-5, with TRBD2 identical over 11 bases. With V trimmed by 3 bases and J by 2 bases, 8 bases remained unmatched. The CDR3 runs to 17 residues. Germline CDR1 LGHNA, CDR2 YNFKEQ. The CDR3 sequence is CASSQAISGGEQETQYF. As DNA, the CDR3 is TGTGCCAGCAGCCAGGCCATTAGCGGGGGGGAACAAGAGACCCAGTACTTC.